This T cell receptor (beta chain) was captured by sequencing in a study of response to subunit inactivated influenza vaccine. Study-level findings and limits: Few new T cells, the authors suggested, are recruited by each seasonal influenza vaccination.

With 4 bases clipped from V and 4 bases from J, the junction kept 3 bases outside the gene matches. CDR1 SGHTA and CDR2 FQGNSA come from the germline V gene. CDR3 length: 13 residues. Notes on this clonotype: Its antigen remains unknown.

In TCRdb, the RT-PCR reads were re-called with MiXCR into one record per CDR3 protein. The sample lists 450,000 to 600,000 distinct CDR3 sequences; approximately 15% were seen once. The receptor was isolated from a man aged 45-69 years who received an inactivated influenza vaccine. The V call is TRBV7-2, the J call TRBJ1-2, with TRBD1 matching over 7 bases. The sample here was CD4+ T cells sorted from PBMCs, taken less than 30 months after vaccination. CDR3 region: CASSSQGIYGYTF. DNA for the CDR3: TGTGCCAGCAGCTCACAGGGGATCTATGGCTACACCTTC.